A selection of T cell receptor beta chains follows, all from one sample in a study of tumor-infiltrating lymphocytes in primary liver carcinoma. TCRdb analysed the multiplex PCR reads with MiXCR anew, one entry per CDR3 protein. The table lists 300,000 to 350,000 distinct CDR3 sequences, nearly 60% of them singletons. Sequencing was done on a sample of peripheral blood. The receptor source for this set is a young woman with primary liver carcinoma and hepatitis B virus infection. The CDR3 runs from the conserved cysteine through the conserved F or W. D genes are given only for firm matches. Expanded clones are given a class, and other clones once, few, many or no size at all.

CDR3 DNA: TGTGCCAGCAGCTTACCGTCAAGGGGCCCAGATACGCAGTATTTT
CDR3 protein: CASSLPSRGPDTQYF
J gene: TRBJ2-3
clone size: NA
CDR3 length: 15
V gene: TRBV13
D gene: NA

CDR3 DNA: TGTGCCAGGAGCCCGAGGGAAACGTCGAGCACAGATACACAGTATTTT
CDR3 protein: CARSPRETSSTDTQYF
J gene: TRBJ2-3
clone size: NA
CDR3 length: 16
V gene: TRBV11-2
D gene: NA

CDR3 DNA: TGTGCCAGCAGCGGTGATACCTCGAGGCCCCAGTACTTC
CDR3 protein: CASSGDTSRPQYF
J gene: TRBJ2-4
clone size: few
CDR3 length: 13
V gene: TRBV7-9
D gene: NA

CDR3 DNA: TGTGCCAGCAGTTACGGGCGGCTTCCATCCCATGAGCAGTTCTTC
CDR3 protein: CASSYGRLPSHEQFF
J gene: TRBJ2-1
clone size: NA
CDR3 length: 15
V gene: TRBV6-5
D gene: NA

CDR3 DNA: TGTGCCAGCAGCCCCCAGGCTCACGGGGTTGACCAGTACTTC
CDR3 protein: CASSPQAHGVDQYF
J gene: TRBJ2-7
clone size: NA
CDR3 length: 14
V gene: TRBV12-3/TRBV12-4
D gene: NA

CDR3 DNA: TGCAGCGTTGTGTGGGGACAGGGGGCCGGAGGGGTTGAAGCTTTCTTT
CDR3 protein: CSVVWGQGAGGVEAFF
J gene: TRBJ1-1
clone size: NA
CDR3 length: 16
V gene: TRBV29-1
D gene: TRBD1

CDR3 DNA: TGCGTCAGCAGCCAATATGTCGGGAGTGGGGGCTACAATGAGCAGTTCTTC
CDR3 protein: CVSSQYVGSGGYNEQFF
J gene: TRBJ2-1
clone size: few
CDR3 length: 17
V gene: TRBV4-1
D gene: NA

CDR3 DNA: TGTGCCAGCAGCTTTTCCCGAGCGGGTCGCCTGTCCTCCTACGAGCAGTACTTC
CDR3 protein: CASSFSRAGRLSSYEQYF
J gene: TRBJ2-7
clone size: NA
CDR3 length: 18
V gene: TRBV7-8
D gene: NA

CDR3 DNA: TGTGCCAGCATACTACTCAGCGGGAAAATCGACAATGAGCAGTTCTTC
CDR3 protein: CASILLSGKIDNEQFF
J gene: TRBJ2-1
clone size: NA
CDR3 length: 16
V gene: TRBV7-9
D gene: TRBD2

CDR3 DNA: TGTGCCAGCAGGCGACAGGCCATTGGGGGCACAGATACGCAGTATTTT
CDR3 protein: CASRRQAIGGTDTQYF
J gene: TRBJ2-3
clone size: many
CDR3 length: 16
V gene: TRBV6-5
D gene: NA

CDR3 DNA: TGTGCCAGCAGCTTAAGACTAGCGGGAGGGCCGGGCGAGATCCAGTACTTC
CDR3 protein: CASSLRLAGGPGEIQYF
J gene: TRBJ2-5
clone size: once
CDR3 length: 17
V gene: TRBV12-3/TRBV12-4
D gene: TRBD2

CDR3 DNA: TGTGCCAGCAGCTTCAGGACTCAGGGCTTTGGCGAGCAGTACTTC
CDR3 protein: CASSFRTQGFGEQYF
J gene: TRBJ2-7
clone size: NA
CDR3 length: 15
V gene: TRBV7-9
D gene: NA

CDR3 DNA: TGTGCCAGCGGCACCAGCACTATCATAGGTACGCAGTATTTT
CDR3 protein: CASGTSTIIGTQYF
J gene: TRBJ2-3
clone size: NA
CDR3 length: 14
V gene: TRBV11-1
D gene: NA

CDR3 DNA: TGTGCCAGCAGTGACATAAAGGACAGCCCTTCCTACAATGAGCAGTTCTTC
CDR3 protein: CASSDIKDSPSYNEQFF
J gene: TRBJ2-1
clone size: many
CDR3 length: 17
V gene: TRBV11-3
D gene: NA

CDR3 DNA: TGTGCCAGCAGCTTCCCCGAACAGAGCGAGCAGTACTTC
CDR3 protein: CASSFPEQSEQYF
J gene: TRBJ2-7
clone size: NA
CDR3 length: 13
V gene: TRBV7-9
D gene: NA

CDR3 DNA: TGTGCCAGCTGTTACTATCCGGGTTCGAGCTCCTACGAGCAGTACTTC
CDR3 protein: CASCYYPGSSSYEQYF
J gene: TRBJ2-7
clone size: NA
CDR3 length: 16
V gene: TRBV6-5
D gene: NA

CDR3 DNA: TGTGCCAGCAGCCAATGGGACAATCAGCCTCAGCATTTT
CDR3 protein: CASSQWDNQPQHF
J gene: TRBJ1-5
clone size: NA
CDR3 length: 13
V gene: TRBV14
D gene: NA

CDR3 DNA: TGTGCCGGTAGCTCACCACTAGCGGTCTACTCCTACGAGCAGTACTTC
CDR3 protein: CAGSSPLAVYSYEQYF
J gene: TRBJ2-7
clone size: NA
CDR3 length: 16
V gene: TRBV11-2
D gene: TRBD2

CDR3 DNA: TGCGCCAGCAGCTCGAGCCGGACAGGGATAGTGGGGAACACTGAAGCTTTCTTT
CDR3 protein: CASSSSRTGIVGNTEAFF
J gene: TRBJ1-1
clone size: NA
CDR3 length: 18
V gene: TRBV5-1
D gene: TRBD1

CDR3 DNA: TGTGCCAGCAGCAAGGAGGGGGATGAGCAGTTCTTC
CDR3 protein: CASSKEGDEQFF
J gene: TRBJ2-1
clone size: NA
CDR3 length: 12
V gene: TRBV6-5
D gene: NA

CDR3 DNA: TGTGCCAGTAGCCTCATTCACAGGGGTTACCACTCTGGGGCCAACGTCCTGATTTTC
CDR3 protein: CASSLIHRGYHSGANVLIF
J gene: TRBJ2-6
clone size: NA
CDR3 length: 19
V gene: TRBV6-5
D gene: TRBD1

CDR3 DNA: TGTGCCAGCAGCCGAACCGCGGGAATGCCAGTCTTC
CDR3 protein: CASSRTAGMPVF
J gene: TRBJ2-1
clone size: NA
CDR3 length: 12
V gene: TRBV6-2/TRBV6-3
D gene: NA

CDR3 DNA: TGTGTAAGCGGTTCGATTATTGGTGAGCAGTTCTTC
CDR3 protein: CVSGSIIGEQFF
J gene: TRBJ2-1
clone size: few
CDR3 length: 12
V gene: TRBV28
D gene: NA

CDR3 DNA: TGTGCCAGCAGCTTGTTTAGCGGGGGCTACGAGCAGTACTTC
CDR3 protein: CASSLFSGGYEQYF
J gene: TRBJ2-7
clone size: many
CDR3 length: 14
V gene: TRBV13
D gene: TRBD2

CDR3 DNA: TGTGCCATCAGTGAGTCGCACAGGGGAACCAATGAGCAGTTCTTC
CDR3 protein: CAISESHRGTNEQFF
J gene: TRBJ2-1
clone size: many
CDR3 length: 15
V gene: TRBV10-3
D gene: TRBD1

CDR3 DNA: TGTGCCAGCAGAGGACAGGGTGTGAATGAGCAGTTCTTC
CDR3 protein: CASRGQGVNEQFF
J gene: TRBJ2-1
clone size: NA
CDR3 length: 13
V gene: TRBV11-1
D gene: TRBD1

CDR3 DNA: TGTGCCAACATCAATACAGGGGGCCGTAACACCGGGGAGCTGTTTTTT
CDR3 protein: CANINTGGRNTGELFF
J gene: TRBJ2-2
clone size: NA
CDR3 length: 16
V gene: TRBV6-6
D gene: TRBD1

CDR3 DNA: TGTGCCAGCAGCTCGCAACTGAGGGTGGAGACCCAGTACTTC
CDR3 protein: CASSSQLRVETQYF
J gene: TRBJ2-5
clone size: many
CDR3 length: 14
V gene: TRBV11-2
D gene: NA

CDR3 DNA: TGTGCCATCAGTGAGGGGGCTTCATCAACTGAAGCTTTCTTT
CDR3 protein: CAISEGASSTEAFF
J gene: TRBJ1-1
clone size: few
CDR3 length: 14
V gene: TRBV10-3
D gene: NA

CDR3 DNA: TGCGCCACCGGACCTTGGACTAGCGTATCGGGGTACGAGCAGTACTTC
CDR3 protein: CATGPWTSVSGYEQYF
J gene: TRBJ2-7
clone size: NA
CDR3 length: 16
V gene: TRBV10-2
D gene: TRBD2

CDR3 DNA: TGTGCCAGCAGCTTAGCGCCGGAGGGCGCGTGGAATGAGCAATTCTTC
CDR3 protein: CASSLAPEGAWNEQFF
J gene: TRBJ2-1
clone size: NA
CDR3 length: 16
V gene: TRBV11-2
D gene: NA

CDR3 DNA: TGTGCCACCAGAAGGGCTTCTGGGGCCAACGTCCTGACTTTC
CDR3 protein: CATRRASGANVLTF
J gene: TRBJ2-6
clone size: many
CDR3 length: 14
V gene: TRBV6-2/TRBV6-3
D gene: NA

CDR3 DNA: TGTGCCAGCAGCGCCCTACAGGGTGGAAAAACTGAAGCTTTCTTT
CDR3 protein: CASSALQGGKTEAFF
J gene: TRBJ1-1
clone size: NA
CDR3 length: 15
V gene: TRBV9
D gene: NA

CDR3 DNA: TGTGCCAGCAACCAAGATAGATTAAGTTCCGGGGCCAACGTCCTGACTTTC
CDR3 protein: CASNQDRLSSGANVLTF
J gene: TRBJ2-6
clone size: NA
CDR3 length: 17
V gene: TRBV4-2
D gene: NA

CDR3 DNA: TGTGCCAGCAGCTGTAGCGGAAGTCTAGGCAATGAGCAGTTCTTC
CDR3 protein: CASSCSGSLGNEQFF
J gene: TRBJ2-1
clone size: NA
CDR3 length: 15
V gene: TRBV11-2
D gene: NA

CDR3 DNA: TGTGCCTACAGCTGGGCGGGGAGGGAGCAGTTCTTC
CDR3 protein: CAYSWAGREQFF
J gene: TRBJ2-1
clone size: NA
CDR3 length: 12
V gene: TRBV11-2
D gene: NA

CDR3 DNA: TGTGCCAGCAGCAAATTACCCCTAGGAAACTATGGCTACACCTTC
CDR3 protein: CASSKLPLGNYGYTF
J gene: TRBJ1-2
clone size: NA
CDR3 length: 15
V gene: TRBV7-4
D gene: NA

CDR3 DNA: TGCAGCGTCGGAACAGGGGGCACCTATGGCCACACCTTC
CDR3 protein: CSVGTGGTYGHTF
J gene: TRBJ1-2
clone size: few
CDR3 length: 13
V gene: TRBV29-1
D gene: TRBD1

CDR3 DNA: TGTGCCAGTGTGACAGGAAGCTCCTACGAGCAGTACTTC
CDR3 protein: CASVTGSSYEQYF
J gene: TRBJ2-7
clone size: many
CDR3 length: 13
V gene: TRBV6-6
D gene: NA

CDR3 DNA: TGTGCCAGCAGCCGTTCCGGACAGCACACAGATACACAGTATTTT
CDR3 protein: CASSRSGQHTDTQYF
J gene: TRBJ2-3
clone size: NA
CDR3 length: 15
V gene: TRBV11-2
D gene: NA

CDR3 DNA: TGTGCCAGCAGTTACTTTTTGGATACGCAGTATTTT
CDR3 protein: CASSYFLDTQYF
J gene: TRBJ2-3
clone size: few
CDR3 length: 12
V gene: TRBV6-2/TRBV6-3
D gene: NA

CDR3 DNA: TGTGCCAGCAGTTACTCGCAGGGAAACAATGAGCAGTTCTTC
CDR3 protein: CASSYSQGNNEQFF
J gene: TRBJ2-1
clone size: few
CDR3 length: 14
V gene: TRBV6-5
D gene: NA

CDR3 DNA: TGCGCCAGCAACCAAGTTCTAGGGACAGCGAACACCGGGGAGCTGTTTTTT
CDR3 protein: CASNQVLGTANTGELFF
J gene: TRBJ2-2
clone size: NA
CDR3 length: 17
V gene: TRBV4-3
D gene: TRBD1

CDR3 DNA: TGTGCCAGCCAATCAGGACATCAAGAGACCCAGTACTTC
CDR3 protein: CASQSGHQETQYF
J gene: TRBJ2-5
clone size: NA
CDR3 length: 13
V gene: TRBV6-1
D gene: NA

CDR3 DNA: TGTGCCAGCAGCCCTTCCCAGGGGGCTGGAAACGAGCAGTACTTC
CDR3 protein: CASSPSQGAGNEQYF
J gene: TRBJ2-7
clone size: NA
CDR3 length: 15
V gene: TRBV11-2
D gene: TRBD1

CDR3 DNA: TGTGCCAGCCTACGGTCAGGGGATGAGCAGTTCTTC
CDR3 protein: CASLRSGDEQFF
J gene: TRBJ2-1
clone size: NA
CDR3 length: 12
V gene: TRBV6-1
D gene: NA

CDR3 DNA: TGTGCCAGCAGCTTACCGAACGCGGGGCAGCCGAACACTGAAGCTTTCTTT
CDR3 protein: CASSLPNAGQPNTEAFF
J gene: TRBJ1-1
clone size: few
CDR3 length: 17
V gene: TRBV7-9
D gene: NA

CDR3 DNA: TGTGCCAGGAGCCAAGATCCCAATCCGCCGCTAGCGCTCACAGATACGCAGTATTTT
CDR3 protein: CARSQDPNPPLALTDTQYF
J gene: TRBJ2-3
clone size: NA
CDR3 length: 19
V gene: TRBV14
D gene: NA

CDR3 DNA: TGTGCCAGCAGCTTTGTTGTAGGGGTCGGGTCTCGGGAAGCTTTCTTT
CDR3 protein: CASSFVVGVGSREAFF
J gene: TRBJ1-1
clone size: many
CDR3 length: 16
V gene: TRBV11-2
D gene: NA

CDR3 DNA: TGTGCCAGCAGTGAAATAGTCGGCACCGATCAGCCCCAGCATTTT
CDR3 protein: CASSEIVGTDQPQHF
J gene: TRBJ1-5
clone size: once
CDR3 length: 15
V gene: TRBV6-1
D gene: NA

CDR3 DNA: TGTGCCAGCAGTATCCGGGACAGCTATGGCTACACCTTC
CDR3 protein: CASSIRDSYGYTF
J gene: TRBJ1-2
clone size: many
CDR3 length: 13
V gene: TRBV12-3/TRBV12-4
D gene: TRBD1

CDR3 DNA: TGTGCCAGCAGCTACCGGACTAGTCGCGACGACCAGTACTTC
CDR3 protein: CASSYRTSRDDQYF
J gene: TRBJ2-7
clone size: NA
CDR3 length: 14
V gene: TRBV5-4
D gene: TRBD2

CDR3 DNA: TGTGCCAGGACAATATACAATGAGCAGTTCTTC
CDR3 protein: CARTIYNEQFF
J gene: TRBJ2-1
clone size: NA
CDR3 length: 11
V gene: TRBV6-6
D gene: NA

CDR3 DNA: TGTGCCAGCAGCCCCGAACCAGGGACAGGTACGCAGTATTTT
CDR3 protein: CASSPEPGTGTQYF
J gene: TRBJ2-3
clone size: NA
CDR3 length: 14
V gene: TRBV11-3
D gene: TRBD1

CDR3 DNA: TGTGCCAGCAGTTCCCCTGCGGGAGGGTACACCGGGGAGCTGCTTTTT
CDR3 protein: CASSSPAGGYTGELLF
J gene: TRBJ2-2
clone size: NA
CDR3 length: 16
V gene: TRBV6-5
D gene: TRBD2

CDR3 DNA: TGTGCCAGCAGCACGATAGGGTTGGGGGACGGTGAAAAACTGTTTTTT
CDR3 protein: CASSTIGLGDGEKLFF
J gene: TRBJ1-4
clone size: NA
CDR3 length: 16
V gene: TRBV5-8
D gene: NA

CDR3 DNA: TGTGCCAGCAGCTTGGATGGTAGCACTGAAGCTTTCTTT
CDR3 protein: CASSLDGSTEAFF
J gene: TRBJ1-1
clone size: NA
CDR3 length: 13
V gene: TRBV5-5
D gene: NA

CDR3 DNA: TGCGCCAGCAGCCAAGACCCGGGGAGTGAGCAGTACTTC
CDR3 protein: CASSQDPGSEQYF
J gene: TRBJ2-7
clone size: NA
CDR3 length: 13
V gene: TRBV4-1
D gene: NA

CDR3 DNA: TGTGCCAGCAGTTTGTCTTCGTTGGTTGAGAGCAGTGGCAGTAATGAGCAGTTCTTC
CDR3 protein: CASSLSSLVESSGSNEQFF
J gene: TRBJ2-1
clone size: NA
CDR3 length: 19
V gene: TRBV12-3/TRBV12-4
D gene: NA